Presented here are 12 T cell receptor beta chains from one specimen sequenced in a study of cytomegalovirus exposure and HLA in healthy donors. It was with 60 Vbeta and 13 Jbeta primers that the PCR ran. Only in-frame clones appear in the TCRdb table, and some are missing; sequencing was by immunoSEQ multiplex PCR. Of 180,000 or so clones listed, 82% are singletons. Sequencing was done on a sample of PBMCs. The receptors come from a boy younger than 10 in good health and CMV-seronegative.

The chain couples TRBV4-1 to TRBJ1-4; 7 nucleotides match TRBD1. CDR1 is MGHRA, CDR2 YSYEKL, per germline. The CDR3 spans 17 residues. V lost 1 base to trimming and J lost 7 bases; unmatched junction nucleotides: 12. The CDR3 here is CASSQARQGLAREKLFF. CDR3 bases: TGCGCCAGCAGCCAAGCTCGACAGGGCCTAGCTCGTGAAAAACTGTTTTTT.

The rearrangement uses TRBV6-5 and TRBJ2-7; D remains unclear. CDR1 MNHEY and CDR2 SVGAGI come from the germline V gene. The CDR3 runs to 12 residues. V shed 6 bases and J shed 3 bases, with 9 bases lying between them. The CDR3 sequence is CASSRAIYEQYF. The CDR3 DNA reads TGTGCCAGCAGCCGAGCGATCTACGAGCAGTACTTC.

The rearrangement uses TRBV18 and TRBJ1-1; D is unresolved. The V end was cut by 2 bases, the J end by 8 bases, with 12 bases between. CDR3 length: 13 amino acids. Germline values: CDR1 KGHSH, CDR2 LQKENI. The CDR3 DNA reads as TGTGCCAGCTCACCAGGGGTTCGGGGAGAAGCTTTCTTT. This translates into CASSPGVRGEAFF.

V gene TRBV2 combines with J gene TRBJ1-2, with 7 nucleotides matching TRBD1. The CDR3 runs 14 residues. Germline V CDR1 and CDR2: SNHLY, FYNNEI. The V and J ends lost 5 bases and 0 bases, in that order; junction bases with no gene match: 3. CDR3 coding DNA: TGTGCCAGCAGTCGACAGGGAACTAACTATGGCTACACCTTC. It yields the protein CASSRQGTNYGYTF.

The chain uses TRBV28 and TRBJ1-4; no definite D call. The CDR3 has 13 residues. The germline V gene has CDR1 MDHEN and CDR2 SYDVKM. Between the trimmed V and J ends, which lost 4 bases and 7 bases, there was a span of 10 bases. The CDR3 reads CASSSPSSEKLFF. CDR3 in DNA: TGTGCCAGCAGTTCCCCCTCTAGTGAAAAACTGTTTTTT.

The CDR3 DNA sequence: TGTGCCAGTAGTTTATCAGGGGCTGGGAGGAACACTGAAGCTTTCTTT. It is translated as CASSLSGAGRNTEAFF. The chain is built from TRBV19 and TRBJ1-1; possibly TRBD1 for D (6 bases). Trimming removed 5 bases from V and 1 base from J, with 17 bases in between. Germline-derived CDR1 and CDR2 are LNHDA and SQIVND (reference sequence). The CDR3 covers 16 residues. The whole variable domain, filled in from reference TRBV19 and TRBJ1-1, reads DGGITQSPKYLFRKEGQNVTLSCEQNLNHDAMYWYRQDPGQGLRLIYYSQIVNDFQKGDIAEGYSVSREKKESFPLTVTSAQKNPTAFYLCASSLSGAGRNTEAFFGQGTRLTVV.

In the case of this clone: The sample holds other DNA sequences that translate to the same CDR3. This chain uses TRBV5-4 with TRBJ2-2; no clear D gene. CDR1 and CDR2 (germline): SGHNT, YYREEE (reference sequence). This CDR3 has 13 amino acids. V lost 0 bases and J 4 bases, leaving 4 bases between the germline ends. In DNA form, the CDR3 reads TGTGCCAGCAGCTTGGCTAGCACCGGGGAGCTGTTTTTT. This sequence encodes CASSLASTGELFF.

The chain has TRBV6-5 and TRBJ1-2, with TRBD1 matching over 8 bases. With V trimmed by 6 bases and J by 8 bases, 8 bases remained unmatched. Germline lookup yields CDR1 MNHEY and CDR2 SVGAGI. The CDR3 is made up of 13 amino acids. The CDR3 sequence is CASRGQGSTGYTF. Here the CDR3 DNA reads TGTGCCAGCAGAGGACAGGGCTCGACAGGCTACACCTTC.

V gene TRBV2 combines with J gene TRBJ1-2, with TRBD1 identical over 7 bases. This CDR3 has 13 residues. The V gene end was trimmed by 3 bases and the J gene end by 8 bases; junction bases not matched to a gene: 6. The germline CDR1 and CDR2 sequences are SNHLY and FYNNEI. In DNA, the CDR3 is TGTGCCAGCAGTGATAACAGGGGCCGCGGCTACACCTTC. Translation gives CASSDNRGRGYTF.

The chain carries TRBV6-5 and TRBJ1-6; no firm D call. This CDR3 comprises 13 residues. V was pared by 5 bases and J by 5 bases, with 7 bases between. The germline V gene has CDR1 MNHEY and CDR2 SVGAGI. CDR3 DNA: TGTGCCAGCAGTGCAAGAGATAATTCACCCCTCCACTTT. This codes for CASSARDNSPLHF.

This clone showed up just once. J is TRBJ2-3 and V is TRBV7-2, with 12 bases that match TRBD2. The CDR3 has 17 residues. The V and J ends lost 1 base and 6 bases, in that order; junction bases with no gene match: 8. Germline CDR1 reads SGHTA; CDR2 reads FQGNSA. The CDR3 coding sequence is TGTGCCAGCAGCTTAGTGGCTAGCGGGGGGGCTTCGGATACGCAGTATTTT. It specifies CASSLVASGGASDTQYF.

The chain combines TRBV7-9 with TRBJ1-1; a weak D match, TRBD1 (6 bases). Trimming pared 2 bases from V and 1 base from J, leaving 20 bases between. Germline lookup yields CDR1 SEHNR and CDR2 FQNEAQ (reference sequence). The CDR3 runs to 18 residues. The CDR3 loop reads CASSLRGGVDRPNTEAFF. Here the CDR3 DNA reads TGTGCCAGCAGCTTAAGGGGGGGGGTAGACAGACCGAACACTGAAGCTTTCTTT.